A single sample gave rise to the 5 T cell receptor beta chains below, sequenced in a study of OX40 agonist ivuxolimab in advanced cancers. Using immunoSEQ multiplex PCR, the repertoire was profiled, and TCRdb retains in-frame clones only, with some absent. The table has some 120,000 clones, about nine tenths seen once; the top ten hold under 0.9%. The sequenced sample was CD4+ or CD8+ T cells sorted from blood, obtained in a trial of the OX40 agonist ivuxolimab. All receptors come from an adult with an advanced solid tumor such as melanoma, head and neck, liver or kidney cancer.

In regard to this clone: Other DNA variants within this sample encode the same CDR3. The chain carries TRBV5-1 and TRBJ1-4, with 11 positions matching TRBD1. Germline CDR1 SGHRS, CDR2 YFSETQ. The CDR3 covers 16 residues. Germline trimming cut 3 bases from V and 5 bases from J; bases unmatched to any gene: 6. CDR3 protein: CASSWGTGGSNEKLFF. As DNA, the CDR3 is TGCGCCAGCAGCTGGGGGACAGGGGGGTCGAATGAAAAACTGTTTTTT.

The V and J genes are TRBV4-2 and TRBJ1-6; no clear D gene. The CDR3 loop spans 17 amino acids. The V end lost 1 base, the J end lost 5 bases, and 15 bases lay between the germline ends. Germline V lookup: CDR1 LGHNA, CDR2 YNFKEQ. CDR3 region: CASSQAGRGRDNSPLHF. The CDR3 bases are TGTGCCAGCAGCCAAGCAGGCCGTGGTCGGGATAATTCACCCCTCCACTTT.

The genes are TRBV11-2 and TRBJ2-5, with D perhaps matching TRBD1 (5 bases). Germline lookup yields CDR1 SGHAT and CDR2 FQNNGV. With 7 bases removed from V and 1 base from J, the gap between germline ends came to 16 bases. The CDR3 is made up of 15 amino acids. The CDR3 nucleotides are TGTGCCAGCACCTTTGACTGGACATCCCAAGAGACCCAGTACTTC. It codes for CASTFDWTSQETQYF.

The chain links TRBV7-2 to TRBJ2-1; unclear D gene. Germline CDR1 reads SGHTA; CDR2 reads FQGNSA. The CDR3 extends over 15 amino acids. V lost 6 bases and J lost 0, with 12 bases in between. In DNA, the CDR3 is TGTGCCAGCAGGGCCCAAGTGAGCTCCTACAATGAGCAGTTCTTC. Its protein product is CASRAQVSSYNEQFF. Full variable domain (remainder filled in from reference TRBV7-2 and TRBJ2-1): GAGVSQSPSNKVTEKGKDVELRCDPISGHTALYWYRQSLGQGLEFLIYFQGNSAPDKSGLPSDRFSAERTGGSVSTLTIQRTQQEDSAVYLCASRAQVSSYNEQFFGPGTRLTVL.

V usage is TRBV9 and J usage is TRBJ2-7; a possible D gene is TRBD1 (6 bases). This CDR3 has 14 residues. Trimming took off 4 bases at V and 0 bases at J, with 11 bases between the two ends. Germline CDR1 and CDR2: SGDLS and YYNGEE. The CDR3 DNA reads as TGTGCCAGCAGCCCACAGGGAAACTCCTACGAGCAGTACTTC. Residues: CASSPQGNSYEQYF.